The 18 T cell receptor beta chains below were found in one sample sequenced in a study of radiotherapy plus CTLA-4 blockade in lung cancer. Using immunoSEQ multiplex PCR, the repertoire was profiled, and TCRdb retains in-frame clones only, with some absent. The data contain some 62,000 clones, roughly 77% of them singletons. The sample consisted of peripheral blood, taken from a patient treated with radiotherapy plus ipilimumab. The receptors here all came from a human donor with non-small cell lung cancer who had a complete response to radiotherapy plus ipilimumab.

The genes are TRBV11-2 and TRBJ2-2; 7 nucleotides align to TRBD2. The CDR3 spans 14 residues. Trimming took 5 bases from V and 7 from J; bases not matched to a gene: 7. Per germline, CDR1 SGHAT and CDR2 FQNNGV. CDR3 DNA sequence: TGTGCCAGCAGCGACGGACTAGTGAGCGGGGAGCTGTTTTTT. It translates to CASSDGLVSGELFF.

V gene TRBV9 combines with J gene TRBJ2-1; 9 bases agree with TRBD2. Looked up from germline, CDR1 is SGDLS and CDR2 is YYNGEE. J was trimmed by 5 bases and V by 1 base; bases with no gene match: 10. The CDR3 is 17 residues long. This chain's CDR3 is CASSVFGGGAGNNEQFF. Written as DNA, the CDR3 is TGTGCCAGCAGCGTATTCGGCGGGGGGGCAGGGAACAATGAGCAGTTCTTC. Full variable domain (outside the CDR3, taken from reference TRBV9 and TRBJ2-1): DSGVTQTPKHLITATGQRVTLRCSPRSGDLSVYWYQQSLDQGLQFLIQYYNGEERAKGNILERFSAQQFPDLHSELNLSSLELGDSALYFCASSVFGGGAGNNEQFFGPGTRLTVL.

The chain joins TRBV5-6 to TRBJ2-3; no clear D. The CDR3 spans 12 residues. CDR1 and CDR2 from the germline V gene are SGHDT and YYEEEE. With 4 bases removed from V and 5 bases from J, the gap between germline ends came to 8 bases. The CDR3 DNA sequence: TGTGCCAGCAGCCTCGGGCAAGATACGCAGTATTTT. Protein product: CASSLGQDTQYF.

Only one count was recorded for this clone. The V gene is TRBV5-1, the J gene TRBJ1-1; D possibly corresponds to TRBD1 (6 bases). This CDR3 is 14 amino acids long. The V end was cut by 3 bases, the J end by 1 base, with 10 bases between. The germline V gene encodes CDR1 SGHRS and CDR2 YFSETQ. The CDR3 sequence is CASSSGQPNTEAFF. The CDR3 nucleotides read TGCGCCAGCAGCTCGGGACAACCGAACACTGAAGCTTTCTTT.

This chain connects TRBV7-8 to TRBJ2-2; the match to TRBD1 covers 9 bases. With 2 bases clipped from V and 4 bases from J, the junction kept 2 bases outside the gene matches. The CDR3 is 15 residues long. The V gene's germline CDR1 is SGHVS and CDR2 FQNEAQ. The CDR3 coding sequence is TGTGCCAGCAGCTTATTGGACAGGGGCACCGGGGAGCTGTTTTTT. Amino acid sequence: CASSLLDRGTGELFF.

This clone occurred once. The CDR3 sequence is CASSSQGSNQPQHF. DNA of the CDR3: TGTGCCAGTAGTAGCCAGGGGAGCAATCAGCCCCAGCATTTT. This chain uses TRBV19 with TRBJ1-5; possibly TRBD1 for D (6 bases). This CDR3 comprises 14 residues. The V end lost 4 bases, the J end lost 1 base, and 8 bases lay between the germline ends. Germline assignment: CDR1 LNHDA and CDR2 SQIVND (reference sequence).

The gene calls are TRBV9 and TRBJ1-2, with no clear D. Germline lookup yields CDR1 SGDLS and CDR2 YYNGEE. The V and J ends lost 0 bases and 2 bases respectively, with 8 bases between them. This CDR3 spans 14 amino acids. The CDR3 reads CASSVGTENYGYTF. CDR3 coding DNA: TGTGCCAGCAGCGTAGGGACGGAAAACTATGGCTACACCTTC.

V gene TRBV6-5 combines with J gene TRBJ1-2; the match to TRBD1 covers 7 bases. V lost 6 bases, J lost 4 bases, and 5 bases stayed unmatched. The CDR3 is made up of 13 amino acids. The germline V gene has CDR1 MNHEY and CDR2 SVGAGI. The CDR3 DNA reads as TGTGCCAGCAGATGGGACAGCACCTATGGCTACACCTTC. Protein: CASRWDSTYGYTF.

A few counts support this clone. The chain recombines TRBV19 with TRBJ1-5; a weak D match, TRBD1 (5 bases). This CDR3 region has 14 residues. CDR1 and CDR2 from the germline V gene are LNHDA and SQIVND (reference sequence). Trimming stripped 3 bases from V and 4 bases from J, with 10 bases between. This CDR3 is CASSIPGPNQPQHF. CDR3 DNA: TGTGCCAGTAGTATTCCAGGGCCTAATCAGCCCCAGCATTTT.

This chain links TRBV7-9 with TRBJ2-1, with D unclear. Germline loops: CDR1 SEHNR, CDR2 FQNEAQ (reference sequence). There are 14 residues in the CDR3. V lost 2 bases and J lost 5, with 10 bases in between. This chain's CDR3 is CASSLPEWHNEQFF. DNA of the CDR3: TGTGCCAGCAGCTTACCCGAGTGGCACAATGAGCAGTTCTTC. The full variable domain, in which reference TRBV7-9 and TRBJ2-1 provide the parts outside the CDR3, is DTGVSQNPRHKITKRGQNVTFRCDPISEHNRLYWYRQTLGQGPEFLTYFQNEAQLEKSRLLSDRFSAERPKGSFSTLEIQRTEQGDSAMYLCASSLPEWHNEQFFGPGTRLTVL.

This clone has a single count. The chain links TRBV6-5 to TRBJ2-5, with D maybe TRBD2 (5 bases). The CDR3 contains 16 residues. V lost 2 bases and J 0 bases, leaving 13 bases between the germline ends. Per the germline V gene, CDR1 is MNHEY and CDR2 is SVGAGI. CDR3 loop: CASSYGFSGNQETQYF. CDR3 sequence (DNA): TGTGCCAGCAGTTACGGTTTCAGCGGCAACCAAGAGACCCAGTACTTC.

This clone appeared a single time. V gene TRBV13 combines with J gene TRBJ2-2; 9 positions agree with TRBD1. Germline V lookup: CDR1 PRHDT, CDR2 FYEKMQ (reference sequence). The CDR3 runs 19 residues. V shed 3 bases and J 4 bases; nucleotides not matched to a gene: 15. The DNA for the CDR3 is TGTGCCAGCAGCTTCGCCTCCCGGACAGGGGAGTGGAGCACCGGGGAGCTGTTTTTT. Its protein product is CASSFASRTGEWSTGELFF.

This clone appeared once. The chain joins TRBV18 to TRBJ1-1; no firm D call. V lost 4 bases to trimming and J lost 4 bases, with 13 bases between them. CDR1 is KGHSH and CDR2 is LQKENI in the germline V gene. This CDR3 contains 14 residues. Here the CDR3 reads CASSLTEGSTEAFF. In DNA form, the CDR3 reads TGTGCCAGCTCACTGACGGAAGGGAGCACTGAAGCTTTCTTT.

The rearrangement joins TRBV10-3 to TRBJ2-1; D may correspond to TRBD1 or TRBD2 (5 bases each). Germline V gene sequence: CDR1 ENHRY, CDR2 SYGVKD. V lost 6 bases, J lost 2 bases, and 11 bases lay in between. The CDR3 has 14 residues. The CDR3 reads CAISRDGAYNEQFF. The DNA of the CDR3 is TGTGCCATCAGCCGGGACGGAGCCTACAATGAGCAGTTCTTC.

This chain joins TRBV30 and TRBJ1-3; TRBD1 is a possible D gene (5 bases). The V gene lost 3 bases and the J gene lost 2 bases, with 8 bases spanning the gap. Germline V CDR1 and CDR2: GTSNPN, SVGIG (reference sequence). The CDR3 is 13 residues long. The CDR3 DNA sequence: TGTGCCTGGAGCGACAGTACTGGAAACACCATATATTTT. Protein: CAWSDSTGNTIYF.

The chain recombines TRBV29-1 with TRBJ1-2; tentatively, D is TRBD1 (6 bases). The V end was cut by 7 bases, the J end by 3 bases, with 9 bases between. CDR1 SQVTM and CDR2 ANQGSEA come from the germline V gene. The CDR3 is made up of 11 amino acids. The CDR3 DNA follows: TGCAGCGCTACAGGGTACTATGGCTACACCTTC. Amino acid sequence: CSATGYYGYTF.

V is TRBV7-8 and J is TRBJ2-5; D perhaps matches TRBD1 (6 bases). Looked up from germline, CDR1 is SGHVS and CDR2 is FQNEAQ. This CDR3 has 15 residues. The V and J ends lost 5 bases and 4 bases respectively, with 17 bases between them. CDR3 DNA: TGTGCCAGCAGCGCCGGGCAGGGGTTCGGAGAGACCCAGTACTTC. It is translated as CASSAGQGFGETQYF.

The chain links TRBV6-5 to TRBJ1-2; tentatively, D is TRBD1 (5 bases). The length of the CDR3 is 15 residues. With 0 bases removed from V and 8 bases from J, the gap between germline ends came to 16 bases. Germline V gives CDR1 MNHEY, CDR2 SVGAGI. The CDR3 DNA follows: TGTGCCAGCAGTTACTCCGGGGCGCGACAGTTGGGCTACACCTTC. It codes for CASSYSGARQLGYTF.